The entry below describes one TCR beta chain. Some clones are missing from TCRdb's copy, which holds only in-frame ones; the method was immunoSEQ multiplex PCR. This table has some 120,000 clones, about nine tenths appearing once. The sample is drawn from a study of cytomegalovirus exposure and HLA in healthy donors. Germline lookup yields CDR1 SGHTA and CDR2 FQGNSA. V was pared by 5 bases and J by 4 bases, with 6 bases of the junction left unmatched. The CDR3 extends over 14 amino acids. Source material: PBMCs. This chain joins TRBV7-2 and TRBJ1-1; 8 bases are shared with TRBD1. This sequence originates from a woman between 18 and 30 years old in good health and CMV-seronegative. DNA of the CDR3: TGTGCCAGCAGCCCCTGGACAGGGCCCACTGAAGCTTTCTTT. Encoded protein: CASSPWTGPTEAFF.